This TCR beta chain was sequenced during a study of PD-1 blockade in classical Hodgkin lymphoma. Across the whole study: A 3 mg/kg intravenous dose of nivolumab was received by patients every 2 weeks.

The assay was immunoSEQ multiplex PCR, and TCRdb's table has in-frame clones only and misses some. The repertoire includes about 19,000 clones, 88% of them detected once, and roughly 4.7% sits in the top ten. Trimming left V 1 base short and J 0 bases short, with 14 bases between. The CDR3 has 17 amino acids. The germline V gene encodes CDR1 LNHNV and CDR2 YYDKDF (reference sequence). As to time point: cycle 4 day 1 (C4D1), after more than 5 weeks of nivolumab. Every one of the patients relapsed after autologous stem cell transplantation (brentuximab vedotin exposure was variable). The investigators isolated CD8+ T cells from thawed PBMCs using magnetic negative selection.

The TCR was taken from a human donor with classical Hodgkin lymphoma. The specimen was CD8+ T cells from blood, collected before the fourth cycle of nivolumab. The chain couples TRBV15 to TRBJ2-3; D is undetermined. In nucleotides, the CDR3 is TGTGCCACCAGCAGAGGCTTCAGGACCACTAGCACAGATACGCAGTATTTT. Its protein is CATSRGFRTTSTDTQYF.